This T cell receptor beta chain came from a study of beta chain features in type 1 diabetes. Study conclusions and caveats: The naive, central memory and Treg TCRB repertoires looked more alike in patients than they did in healthy donors. Moderately but significantly shorter TCRB CDR3s were found in Type 1 diabetes patients in all four CD4+ subsets. Patients and controls would share equally any PCR tilt toward shorter templates.

A sort by CD45RO/CCR7/CD25/CD127/CD95/CD27 yielded CD4+ naive, central memory, regulatory and stem cell-like memory cells. Isolated RNA was reverse transcribed in full, so expressed TCRB transcripts were sequenced. The read count averaged about 3.3 million across naive, central memory and regulatory T cell samples. Sequencing used immunoSEQ multiplex PCR; TCRdb keeps in-frame clones, though not all of them. The data hold 28,000 or so clones, with less than 65% observed a single time. Trimming took off 3 bases at V and 4 bases at J, with 13 bases between the two ends. CDR3 length: 15 residues. Germline loops: CDR1 LNHDA, CDR2 SQIVND (reference sequence). With regard to this clone: Its antigen is unidentified.

The receptor was isolated from a woman in her 30s with type 1 diabetes. Sequencing input: Tregs from blood. V is TRBV19 and J is TRBJ2-1, with a tentative D call TRBD2 (5 bases). The CDR3 sequence: CASSMGSRGYNEQFF. The CDR3 coding sequence is TGTGCCAGTAGTATGGGTAGTCGGGGATACAATGAGCAGTTCTTC.